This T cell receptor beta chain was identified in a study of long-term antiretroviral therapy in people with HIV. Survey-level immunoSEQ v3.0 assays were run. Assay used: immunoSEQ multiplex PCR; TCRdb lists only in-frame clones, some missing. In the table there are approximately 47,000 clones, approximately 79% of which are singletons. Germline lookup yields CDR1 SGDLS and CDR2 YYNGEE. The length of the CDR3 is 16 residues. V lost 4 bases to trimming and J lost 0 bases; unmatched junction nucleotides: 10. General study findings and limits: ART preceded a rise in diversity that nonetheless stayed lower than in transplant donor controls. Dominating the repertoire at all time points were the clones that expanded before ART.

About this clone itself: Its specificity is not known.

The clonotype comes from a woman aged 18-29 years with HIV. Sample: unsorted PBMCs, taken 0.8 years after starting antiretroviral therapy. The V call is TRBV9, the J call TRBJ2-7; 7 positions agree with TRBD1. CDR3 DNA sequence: TGTGCCAGCAGCCCAAGGATAGGGGGCCTCTCCTACGAGCAGTACTTC. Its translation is CASSPRIGGLSYEQYF.